This is a list of T cell receptor beta chains from one sample in a study of blood T cell repertoires in COVID-19. Assay used: immunoSEQ multiplex PCR; TCRdb lists only in-frame clones, some missing. This sample carries roughly 70,000 clones, 76% of them seen once, and the ten largest clones take 15%. The material sequenced was peripheral blood. These receptors all come from a man aged 60-69 years with COVID-19, enrolled during active disease. The CDR3 runs from the conserved cysteine through the conserved F or W. Each record gives: D gene, V gene, clone size, J gene, CDR3 protein, CDR3 DNA. A D gene is named only where the DNA matches it firmly. Clone sizes are given selectively: once, few, many, or a class where the clone is expanded.

d_call: TRBD2
v_call: TRBV5-1
clone_size: .
j_call: TRBJ2-2
cdr3_aa: CASRTQPGGPSGELFF
cdr3_nt: TGCGCCAGCAGAACTCAACCGGGGGGGCCGTCCGGGGAGCTGTTTTTT

d_call: TRBD1
v_call: TRBV5-5
clone_size: .
j_call: TRBJ1-2
cdr3_aa: CASSWVPGQADYGYTF
cdr3_nt: TGTGCCAGCAGCTGGGTTCCGGGACAGGCTGACTATGGCTACACCTTC

d_call: TRBD1
v_call: TRBV5-1
clone_size: .
j_call: TRBJ2-5
cdr3_aa: CASSSSTGGETQYF
cdr3_nt: TGCGCCAGCAGCTCCTCGACAGGGGGCGAGACCCAGTACTTC

d_call: TRBD1
v_call: TRBV6-6
clone_size: .
j_call: TRBJ1-5
cdr3_aa: CASSPGQGHQPQHF
cdr3_nt: TGTGCCAGCAGCCCGGGACAGGGTCATCAGCCCCAGCATTTT

d_call: .
v_call: TRBV25-1
clone_size: few
j_call: TRBJ1-1
cdr3_aa: CASSEFDGTQAFF
cdr3_nt: TGTGCCAGCAGTGAATTTGATGGTACTCAAGCTTTCTTT

d_call: TRBD2
v_call: TRBV9
clone_size: .
j_call: TRBJ2-1
cdr3_aa: CASSPAGDEQFF
cdr3_nt: TGTGCCAGCAGCCCGGCGGGGGATGAGCAGTTCTTC

d_call: .
v_call: TRBV12-3/TRBV12-4
clone_size: .
j_call: TRBJ2-1
cdr3_aa: CASIRVYNEQFF
cdr3_nt: TGTGCCAGCATCAGGGTCTACAATGAGCAGTTCTTC

d_call: .
v_call: TRBV3-1/TRBV3-2
clone_size: .
j_call: TRBJ1-1
cdr3_aa: CASRQGATEAFF
cdr3_nt: TGTGCCAGCAGACAGGGCGCCACTGAAGCTTTCTTT

d_call: .
v_call: TRBV5-1
clone_size: .
j_call: TRBJ2-1
cdr3_aa: CASSSEGGSYNEQFF
cdr3_nt: TGCGCCAGCAGCTCTGAGGGGGGGTCCTACAATGAGCAGTTCTTC

d_call: .
v_call: TRBV24-1
clone_size: .
j_call: TRBJ2-1
cdr3_aa: CATSDLRAVDNEQFF
cdr3_nt: TGTGCCACCAGTGATTTGCGCGCGGTCGACAATGAGCAGTTCTTC

d_call: .
v_call: TRBV30
clone_size: .
j_call: TRBJ1-5
cdr3_aa: CAWTRYNNQPQHF
cdr3_nt: TGTGCCTGGACGCGGTACAACAATCAGCCCCAGCATTTT

d_call: .
v_call: TRBV5-5
clone_size: .
j_call: TRBJ2-5
cdr3_aa: CASSLTSRGETQYF
cdr3_nt: TGTGCCAGCAGCTTGACTAGCCGCGGGGAGACCCAGTACTTC

d_call: .
v_call: TRBV29-1
clone_size: many
j_call: TRBJ1-5
cdr3_aa: CSVVSNSNQPQHF
cdr3_nt: TGCAGCGTTGTATCTAATAGCAATCAGCCCCAGCATTTT

d_call: TRBD2
v_call: TRBV2
clone_size: .
j_call: TRBJ2-7
cdr3_aa: CASGRGGEQYF
cdr3_nt: TGTGCCAGCGGCCGGGGGGGCGAGCAGTACTTC

d_call: .
v_call: TRBV30
clone_size: .
j_call: TRBJ1-5
cdr3_aa: CAWSPSDRRGQPQHF
cdr3_nt: TGTGCCTGGAGTCCGTCCGACAGGCGAGGTCAGCCCCAGCATTTT

d_call: .
v_call: TRBV28
clone_size: .
j_call: TRBJ1-2
cdr3_aa: CASSSQTRNYGYTF
cdr3_nt: TGTGCCAGCAGTTCCCAGACAAGAAACTATGGCTACACCTTC